The sample holds a few counts of the clone carrying this T cell receptor beta chain. This sample was taken from a study of low-dose radiotherapy and immunotherapy resistance in tumors. Study background: The schedule for Cohort 2 used 1 Gy per fraction every two weeks, which added up to 13 Gy over 26 weeks. Patients' oral aspirin dose was 300 mg daily across four cycles from cycle 1 day 1.

In germline, CDR1 is SGHVS, CDR2 FQNEAQ. The CDR3 runs to 13 residues. The ends were cut back, 4 bases at V and 5 bases at J, with 8 bases in the middle. TRAV- and TRBV-specific primers primed first-strand cDNA, covering alpha and beta chains. Over roughly 19 PCR cycles, TCRs were amplified from a constant-region primer and V-primer adapter. Each CDR3 protein gets one entry after TCRdb re-called the reads with MiXCR. The table records 13,000 to 15,000 distinct CDR3 sequences, 60% to 80% of them present only once. As their treatment, donors received nivolumab, ipilimumab, aspirin, low-dose cyclophosphamide and low-dose radiotherapy. All eligible patients presented with advanced solid tumors that contained no tumor-infiltrating lymphocytes.

This chain joins TRBV7-8 and TRBJ2-2; D gene ambiguous. This TCR derives from a human donor with advanced metastatic prostate, ovarian, gallbladder or colorectal cancer (not recorded which). This table probably holds off-target reads from a library built for another chain. CDR3 residues: CASSSGPTGELFF. Written as DNA, the CDR3 is TGTGCCAGCAGCTCCGGTCCGACCGGGGAGCTGTTTTTT.